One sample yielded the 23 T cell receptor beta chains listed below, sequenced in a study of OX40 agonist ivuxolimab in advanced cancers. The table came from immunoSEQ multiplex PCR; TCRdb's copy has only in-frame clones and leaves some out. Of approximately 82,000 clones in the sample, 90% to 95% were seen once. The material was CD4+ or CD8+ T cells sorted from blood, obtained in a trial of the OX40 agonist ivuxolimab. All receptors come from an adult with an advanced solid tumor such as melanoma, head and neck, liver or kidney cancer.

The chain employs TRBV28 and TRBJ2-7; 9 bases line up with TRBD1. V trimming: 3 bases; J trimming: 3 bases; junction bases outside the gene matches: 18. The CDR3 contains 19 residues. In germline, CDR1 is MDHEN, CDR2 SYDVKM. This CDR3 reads CASSFLPVFGTGRFYEQYF. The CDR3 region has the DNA TGTGCCAGCAGTTTTCTTCCGGTTTTCGGGACAGGGAGGTTCTACGAGCAGTACTTC.

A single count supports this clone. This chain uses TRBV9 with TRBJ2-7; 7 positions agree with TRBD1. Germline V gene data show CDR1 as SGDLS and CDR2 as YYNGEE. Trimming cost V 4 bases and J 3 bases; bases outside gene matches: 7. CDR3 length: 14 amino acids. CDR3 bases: TGTGCCAGCAGCCCCCGGGACAGCCTCTACGAGCAGTACTTC. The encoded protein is CASSPRDSLYEQYF.

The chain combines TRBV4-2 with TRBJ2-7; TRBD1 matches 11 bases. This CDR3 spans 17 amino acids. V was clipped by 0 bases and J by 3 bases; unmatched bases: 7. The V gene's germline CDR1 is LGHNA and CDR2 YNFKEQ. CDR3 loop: CASSQEGQGGIVYEQYF. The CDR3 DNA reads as TGTGCCAGCAGCCAAGAGGGACAGGGGGGTATAGTCTACGAGCAGTACTTC.

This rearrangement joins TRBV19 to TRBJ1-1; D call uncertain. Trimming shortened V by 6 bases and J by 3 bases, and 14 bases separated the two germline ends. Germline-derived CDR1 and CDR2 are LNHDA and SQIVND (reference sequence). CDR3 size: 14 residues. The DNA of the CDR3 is TGTGCCAGTAGGCGTTGGGTGGTAGACACTGAAGCTTTCTTT. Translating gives CASRRWVVDTEAFF.

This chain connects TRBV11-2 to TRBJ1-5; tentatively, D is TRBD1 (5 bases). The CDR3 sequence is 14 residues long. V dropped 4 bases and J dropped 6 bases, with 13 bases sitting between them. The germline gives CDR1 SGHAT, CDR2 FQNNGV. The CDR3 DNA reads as TGTGCCAGCAGCTGGGGACCGGGGACTCAGCCCCAGCATTTT. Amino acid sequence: CASSWGPGTQPQHF.

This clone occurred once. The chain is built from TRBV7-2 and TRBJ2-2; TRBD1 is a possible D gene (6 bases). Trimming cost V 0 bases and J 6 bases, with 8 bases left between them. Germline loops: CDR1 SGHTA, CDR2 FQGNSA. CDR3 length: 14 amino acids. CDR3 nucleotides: TGTGCCAGCAGCTTAGCGGGGGCGCCCGGGGAGCTGTTTTTT. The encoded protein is CASSLAGAPGELFF. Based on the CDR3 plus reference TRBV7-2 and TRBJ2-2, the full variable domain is GAGVSQSPSNKVTEKGKDVELRCDPISGHTALYWYRQSLGQGLEFLIYFQGNSAPDKSGLPSDRFSAERTGGSVSTLTIQRTQQEDSAVYLCASSLAGAPGELFFGEGSRLTVL.

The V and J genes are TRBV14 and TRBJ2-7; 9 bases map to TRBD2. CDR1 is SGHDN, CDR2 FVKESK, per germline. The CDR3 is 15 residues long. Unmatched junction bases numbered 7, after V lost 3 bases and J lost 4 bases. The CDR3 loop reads CASSHAGGPLYEQYF. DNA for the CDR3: TGTGCCAGCAGCCACGCGGGGGGGCCTCTGTACGAGCAGTACTTC.

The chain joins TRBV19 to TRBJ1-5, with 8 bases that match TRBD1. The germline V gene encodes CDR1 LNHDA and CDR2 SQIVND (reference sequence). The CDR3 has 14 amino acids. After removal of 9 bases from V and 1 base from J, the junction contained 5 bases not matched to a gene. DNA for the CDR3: TGTGCCAGCAGACAGGGGTTAAGCAATCAGCCCCAGCATTTT. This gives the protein CASRQGLSNQPQHF.

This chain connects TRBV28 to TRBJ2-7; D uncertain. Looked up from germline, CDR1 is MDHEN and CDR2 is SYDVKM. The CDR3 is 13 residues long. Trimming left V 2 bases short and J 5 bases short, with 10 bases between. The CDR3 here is CASSLQSPHEQYF. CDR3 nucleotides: TGTGCCAGCAGTTTACAAAGTCCCCACGAGCAGTACTTC.

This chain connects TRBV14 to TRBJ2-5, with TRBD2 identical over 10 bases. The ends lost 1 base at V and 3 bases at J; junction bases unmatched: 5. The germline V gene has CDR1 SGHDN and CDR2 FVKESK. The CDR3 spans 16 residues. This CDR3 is CASSQVSSGGEETQYF. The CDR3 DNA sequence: TGTGCCAGCAGCCAAGTTTCCAGCGGGGGGGAAGAGACCCAGTACTTC.

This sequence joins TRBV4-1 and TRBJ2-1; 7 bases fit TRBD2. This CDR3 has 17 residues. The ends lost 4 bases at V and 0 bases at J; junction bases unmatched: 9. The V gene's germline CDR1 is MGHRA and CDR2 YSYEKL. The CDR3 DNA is TGCGCCAGCAGCCGAATCACTACGGGAGGCTCCTACAATGAGCAGTTCTTC. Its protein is CASSRITTGGSYNEQFF.

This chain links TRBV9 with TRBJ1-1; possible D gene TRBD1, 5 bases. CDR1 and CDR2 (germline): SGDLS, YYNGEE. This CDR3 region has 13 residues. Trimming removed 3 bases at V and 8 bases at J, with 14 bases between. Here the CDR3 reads CASSAGTGGEAFF. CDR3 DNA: TGTGCCAGCAGCGCCGGGACTGGCGGAGAAGCTTTCTTT.

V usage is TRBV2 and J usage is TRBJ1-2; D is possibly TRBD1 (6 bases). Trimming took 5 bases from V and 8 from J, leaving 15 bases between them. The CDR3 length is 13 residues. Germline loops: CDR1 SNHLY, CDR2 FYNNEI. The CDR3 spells CASSHREGLGYTF. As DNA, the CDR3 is TGTGCCAGCAGTCACAGGGAAGGGTTAGGCTACACCTTC.

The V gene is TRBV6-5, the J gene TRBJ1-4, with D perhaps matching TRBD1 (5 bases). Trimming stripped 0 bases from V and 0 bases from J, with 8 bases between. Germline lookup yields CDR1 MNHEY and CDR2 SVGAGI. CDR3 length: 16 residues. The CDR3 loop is CASSYSEGTTNEKLFF. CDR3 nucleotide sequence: TGTGCCAGCAGTTACTCGGAGGGGACAACTAATGAAAAACTGTTTTTT.

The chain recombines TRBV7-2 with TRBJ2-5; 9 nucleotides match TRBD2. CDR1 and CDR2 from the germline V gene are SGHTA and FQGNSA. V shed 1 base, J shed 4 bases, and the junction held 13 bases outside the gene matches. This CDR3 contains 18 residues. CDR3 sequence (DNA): TGTGCCAGCAGCTTAGTTGCGGGAGGGACGCTCGGGAGAGAGACCCAGTACTTC. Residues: CASSLVAGGTLGRETQYF.

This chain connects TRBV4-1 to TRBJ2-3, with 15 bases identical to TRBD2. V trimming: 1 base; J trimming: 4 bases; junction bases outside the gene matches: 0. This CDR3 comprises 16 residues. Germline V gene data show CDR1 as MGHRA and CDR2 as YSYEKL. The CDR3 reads CASSQGTSGRADTQYF. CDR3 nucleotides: TGCGCCAGCAGCCAAGGGACTAGCGGGAGGGCAGATACGCAGTATTTT.

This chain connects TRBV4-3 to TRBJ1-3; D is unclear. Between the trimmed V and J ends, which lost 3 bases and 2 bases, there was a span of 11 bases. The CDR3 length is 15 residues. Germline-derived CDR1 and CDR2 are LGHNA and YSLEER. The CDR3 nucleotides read TGCGCCAGCAGCCACTCGGAGGGTACTGGAAACACCATATATTTT. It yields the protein CASSHSEGTGNTIYF.

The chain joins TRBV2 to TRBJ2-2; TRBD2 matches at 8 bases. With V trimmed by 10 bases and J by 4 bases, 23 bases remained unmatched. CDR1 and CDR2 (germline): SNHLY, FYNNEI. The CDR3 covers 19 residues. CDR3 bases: TGTGCCATTCCCGCGGGCGGAAGCTGGGGGACTAGAGGCACCGGGGAGCTGTTTTTT. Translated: CAIPAGGSWGTRGTGELFF.

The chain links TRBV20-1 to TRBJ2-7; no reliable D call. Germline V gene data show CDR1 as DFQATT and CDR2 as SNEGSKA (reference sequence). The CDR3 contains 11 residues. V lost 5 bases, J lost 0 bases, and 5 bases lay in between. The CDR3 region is CSAATSYEQYF. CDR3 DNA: TGCAGTGCTGCTACCTCCTACGAGCAGTACTTC.

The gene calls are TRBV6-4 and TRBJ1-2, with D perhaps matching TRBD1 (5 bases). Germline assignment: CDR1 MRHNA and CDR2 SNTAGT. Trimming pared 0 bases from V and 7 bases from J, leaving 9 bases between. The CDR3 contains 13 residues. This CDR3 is CASSDSGVIGYTF. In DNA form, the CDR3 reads TGTGCCAGCAGTGACTCGGGGGTTATTGGCTACACCTTC.

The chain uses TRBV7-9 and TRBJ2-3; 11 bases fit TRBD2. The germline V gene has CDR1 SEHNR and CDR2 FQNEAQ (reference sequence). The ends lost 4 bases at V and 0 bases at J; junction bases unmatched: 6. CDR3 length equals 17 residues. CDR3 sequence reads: CASSSPSGGFSTDTQYF. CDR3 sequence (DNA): TGTGCCAGCAGCTCCCCTAGCGGGGGGTTTAGCACAGATACGCAGTATTTT.

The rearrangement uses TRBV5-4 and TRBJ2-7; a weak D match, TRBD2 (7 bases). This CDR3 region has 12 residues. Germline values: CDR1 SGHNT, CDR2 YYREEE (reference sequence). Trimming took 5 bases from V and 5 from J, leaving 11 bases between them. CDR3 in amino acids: CASSGGGHEQYF. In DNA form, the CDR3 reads TGTGCCAGCAGTGGGGGGGGCCACGAGCAGTACTTC.

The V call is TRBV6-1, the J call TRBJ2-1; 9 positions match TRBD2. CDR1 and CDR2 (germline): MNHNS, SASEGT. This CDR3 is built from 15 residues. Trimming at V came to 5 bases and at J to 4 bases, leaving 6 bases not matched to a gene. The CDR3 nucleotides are TGTGCCAGCAGTTTAGCGGGAGATGTTTACAATGAGCAGTTCTTC. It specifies CASSLAGDVYNEQFF.